The source of this T cell receptor (beta chain) is a study of T cell responses to AZD1222 COVID-19 vaccine. Study-level points and caveats: Repertoire sampling happened only post peak T cell response.

A remark on this clone: Its specificity is unknown.

Produced via immunoSEQ multiplex PCR; TCRdb's table is partial and in-frame only. This sample has roughly 26,000 clones; 80% to 90% occur once, and the top ten carry 2.5% to 3%. The CDR3 has 12 amino acids. Germline values: CDR1 MNHEY, CDR2 SVGAGI. Trimming cost V 11 bases and J 3 bases, with 12 bases left between them. The rearrangement links TRBV6-5 to TRBJ2-3; a weak D match, TRBD2 (5 bases). Sequenced material: peripheral blood, taken 28 days after the second AZD1222 dose. The clonotype originates from an adult who received the AZD1222 COVID-19 vaccine. CDR3 sequence reads: CAGKTGTDTQYF. As DNA, the CDR3 is TGTGCCGGAAAAACGGGAACAGATACGCAGTATTTT.